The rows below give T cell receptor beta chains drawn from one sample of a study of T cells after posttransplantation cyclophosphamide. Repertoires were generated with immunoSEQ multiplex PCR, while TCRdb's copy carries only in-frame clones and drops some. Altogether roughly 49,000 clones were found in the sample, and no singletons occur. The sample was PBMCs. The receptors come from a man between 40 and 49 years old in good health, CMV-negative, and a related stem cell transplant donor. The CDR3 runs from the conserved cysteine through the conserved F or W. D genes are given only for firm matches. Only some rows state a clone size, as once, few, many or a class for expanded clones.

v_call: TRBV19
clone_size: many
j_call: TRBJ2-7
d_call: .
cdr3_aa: CASSPRLTRGEQYF
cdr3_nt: TGTGCCAGTAGTCCCCGACTGACTAGGGGCGAGCAGTACTTC

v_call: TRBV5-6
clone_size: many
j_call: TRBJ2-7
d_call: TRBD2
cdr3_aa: CASSLGAFGGSEQYF
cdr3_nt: TGTGCCAGCAGCTTGGGGGCCTTCGGGGGGTCCGAGCAGTACTTC

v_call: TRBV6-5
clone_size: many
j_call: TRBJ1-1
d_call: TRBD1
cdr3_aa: CASSSSRQGWRAFF
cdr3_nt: TGTGCCAGCAGTTCATCCAGACAGGGTTGGCGAGCTTTCTTT

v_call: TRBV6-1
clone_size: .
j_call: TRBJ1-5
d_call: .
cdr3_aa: CASSVTTGQPQHF
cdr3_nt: TGTGCCAGCAGCGTCACGACAGGCCAGCCCCAGCATTTT

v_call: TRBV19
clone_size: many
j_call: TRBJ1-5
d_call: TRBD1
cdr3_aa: CASSIRDRADQPQHF
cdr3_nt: TGTGCCAGTAGTATCCGGGACAGGGCGGATCAGCCCCAGCATTTT

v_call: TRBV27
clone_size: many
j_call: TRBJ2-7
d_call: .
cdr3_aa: CASRQGAMSYEQYF
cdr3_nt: TGTGCCAGCAGACAGGGCGCAATGTCCTACGAGCAGTACTTC

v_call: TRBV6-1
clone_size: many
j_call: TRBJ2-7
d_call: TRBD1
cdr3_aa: CASSESLTGGGTYEQYF
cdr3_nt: TGTGCCAGCAGTGAATCCCTCACAGGGGGCGGAACCTACGAGCAGTACTTC

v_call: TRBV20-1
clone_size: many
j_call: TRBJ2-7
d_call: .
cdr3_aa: CSAEFREQYF
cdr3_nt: TGCAGTGCTGAGTTCAGGGAGCAGTACTTC

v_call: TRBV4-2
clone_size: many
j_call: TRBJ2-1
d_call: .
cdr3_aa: CASSQDWGGNAYNEQFF
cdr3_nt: TGTGCCAGCAGCCAAGATTGGGGCGGGAACGCCTACAATGAGCAGTTCTTC

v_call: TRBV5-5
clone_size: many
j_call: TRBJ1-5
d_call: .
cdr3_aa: CASSLGDSNRPQHF
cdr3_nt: TGTGCCAGCAGCTTGGGCGACTCTAATCGACCCCAGCATTTT

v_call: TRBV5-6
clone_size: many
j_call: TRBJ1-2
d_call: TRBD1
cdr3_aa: CASSETGNYGYTF
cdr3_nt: TGTGCCAGCAGCGAGACAGGGAACTATGGCTACACCTTC

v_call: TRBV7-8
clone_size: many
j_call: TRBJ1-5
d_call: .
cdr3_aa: CASSPRWGDRRTIDSNQPQHF
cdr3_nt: TGTGCCAGCAGCCCACGTTGGGGTGACAGGAGAACCATAGATAGCAATCAGCCCCAGCATTTT

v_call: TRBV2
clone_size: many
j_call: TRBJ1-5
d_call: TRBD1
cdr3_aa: CASSLLPRGTENQPQHF
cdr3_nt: TGTGCCAGCTCTTTACTCCCCAGGGGGACAGAGAATCAGCCCCAGCATTTT

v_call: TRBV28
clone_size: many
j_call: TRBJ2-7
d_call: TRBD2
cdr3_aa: CASRPLAGDSYEQYF
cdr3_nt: TGTGCCAGCAGACCACTAGCGGGAGACTCCTACGAGCAGTACTTC

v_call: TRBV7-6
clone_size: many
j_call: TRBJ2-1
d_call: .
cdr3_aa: CASSLRWNTGAYNEQFF
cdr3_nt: TGTGCCAGCAGTCTAAGGTGGAATACGGGAGCCTACAATGAGCAGTTCTTC

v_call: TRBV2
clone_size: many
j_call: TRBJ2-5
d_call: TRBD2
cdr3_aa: CASSVLAGEQETQYF
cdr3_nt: TGTGCCAGCAGTGTCCTAGCGGGAGAACAAGAGACCCAGTACTTC

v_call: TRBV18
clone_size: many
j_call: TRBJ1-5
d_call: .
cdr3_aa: CASSFDRNSNQPQHF
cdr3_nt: TGTGCCAGCTCCTTCGACAGAAATAGCAATCAGCCCCAGCATTTT

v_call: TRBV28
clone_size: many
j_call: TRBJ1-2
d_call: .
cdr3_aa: CASSPTGHSYGYTF
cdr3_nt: TGTGCCAGCAGTCCCACGGGACATTCCTATGGCTACACCTTC

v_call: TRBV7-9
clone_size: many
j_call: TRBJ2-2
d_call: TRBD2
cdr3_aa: CASNRAGDTGELFF
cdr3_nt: TGTGCCAGCAATAGGGCGGGAGATACCGGGGAGCTGTTTTTT

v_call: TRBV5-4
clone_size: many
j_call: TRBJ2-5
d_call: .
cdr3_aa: CASNSGVGEQYF
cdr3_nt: TGTGCCAGCAATTCAGGAGTTGGGGAGCAGTACTTC

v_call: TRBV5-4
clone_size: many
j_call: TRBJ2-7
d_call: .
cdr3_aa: CASSLSRDVAYEQYF
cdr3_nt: TGTGCCAGCAGCTTGAGCCGAGATGTGGCCTACGAGCAGTACTTC

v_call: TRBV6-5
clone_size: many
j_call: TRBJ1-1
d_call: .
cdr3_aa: CASSSQNTQDTEAFF
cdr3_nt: TGTGCCAGCAGCTCCCAAAACACACAGGACACTGAAGCTTTCTTT

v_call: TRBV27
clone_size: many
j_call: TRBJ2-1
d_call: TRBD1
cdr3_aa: CASSLVGQGAYNEQFF
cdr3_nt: TGTGCCAGCAGTTTGGTCGGACAGGGTGCCTACAATGAGCAGTTCTTC

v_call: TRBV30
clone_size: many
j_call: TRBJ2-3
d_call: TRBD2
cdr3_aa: CACGTSGRADTQYF
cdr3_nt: TGTGCCTGTGGGACTAGCGGGCGGGCAGATACGCAGTATTTT

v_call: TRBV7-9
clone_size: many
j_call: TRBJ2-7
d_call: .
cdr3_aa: CASSLVWSYEQYF
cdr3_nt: TGTGCCAGCAGCTTAGTGTGGAGCTACGAGCAGTACTTC

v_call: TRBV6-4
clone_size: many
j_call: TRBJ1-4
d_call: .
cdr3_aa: CASSEGSGVEKLFF
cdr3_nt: TGTGCCAGCAGTGAAGGCTCGGGGGTCGAAAAACTGTTTTTT

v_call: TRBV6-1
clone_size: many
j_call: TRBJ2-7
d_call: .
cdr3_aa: CASNAGATYEQYF
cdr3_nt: TGTGCCAGCAATGCAGGGGCGACCTACGAGCAGTACTTC

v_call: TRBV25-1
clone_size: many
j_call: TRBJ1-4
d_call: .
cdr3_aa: CASSDYGAYNEKLFF
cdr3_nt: TGTGCCAGCAGTGATTATGGAGCCTATAATGAAAAACTGTTTTTT